This TCR beta chain is drawn from a study of T cell repertoires in cytomegalovirus infection. Across the study: It was the public TCR beta signatures that indicated both CMV infection and matching HLA type.

This clonotype occurred a few times. Its antigen is as yet unknown. The length of the CDR3 is 12 residues. The germline V and J ends were trimmed by 1 base and 3 bases, with 3 bases remaining between them. Germline CDR1 is SEHNR and CDR2 is FQNEAQ (reference sequence). MiXCR, applied by TCRdb to the reads, yields one record per CDR3 protein. The repertoire has 830,000 or so distinct CDR3 sequences, 30% to 35% of them found once; the top ten carry roughly an eighth. Broader study findings: Individuals carrying CMV plus the relevant HLA were identified by cumulative frequency of public TCR beta families.

The receptor's source is a human donor in good health (CMV status not recorded). Some clones in this sample may be carry-over from other donors' samples. The chain couples TRBV7-9 to TRBJ1-1; D gene uncertain. Sequenced material: cultured CD8+ T cells from PBMCs, taken from culture after CMV antigen stimulation. The CDR3 spells CASSLVHTEAFF. CDR3 DNA sequence: TGTGCCAGCAGCTTAGTCCACACTGAAGCTTTCTTT.